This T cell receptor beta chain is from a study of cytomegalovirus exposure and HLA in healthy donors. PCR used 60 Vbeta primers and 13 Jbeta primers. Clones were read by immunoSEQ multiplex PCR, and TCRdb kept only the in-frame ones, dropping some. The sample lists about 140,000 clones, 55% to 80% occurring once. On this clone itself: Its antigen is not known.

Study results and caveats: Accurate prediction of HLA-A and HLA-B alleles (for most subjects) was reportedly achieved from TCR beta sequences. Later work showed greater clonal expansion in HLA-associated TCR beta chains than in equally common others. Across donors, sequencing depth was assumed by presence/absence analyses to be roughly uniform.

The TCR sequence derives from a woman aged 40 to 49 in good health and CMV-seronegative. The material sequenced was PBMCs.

The CDR3 region has the DNA TGCGCCAGCAGCCAAGGTGTCGGGATTCCCAATCAGCCCCAGCATTTT. Translation: CASSQGVGIPNQPQHF. V gene TRBV4-1 combines with J gene TRBJ1-5; D ambiguous. This CDR3 is built from 16 residues. V was shortened by 1 base and J by 3 bases, with 13 bases between the two germline ends. Germline V gives CDR1 MGHRA, CDR2 YSYEKL.